What follows are 17 T cell receptor beta chains derived from one specimen sequenced in a study of T cells in Graves' hyperthyroidism and ophthalmopathy. Researchers amplified the TCR beta CDR3 regions from RNA transcripts. The study used the HTBI primer set for a first-round RT-PCR of the TCR CDR3. One entry per CDR3 protein, called by TCRdb with MiXCR from the multiplex PCR reads. The top ten hold less than 9% of the sample, which has 650,000 to 800,000 distinct CDR3 sequences, 45% seen once. The specimen sequenced was peripheral blood or thyroid tissue (not recorded which). These receptor sequences come from an adult man with Graves' disease, either hyperthyroidism or ophthalmopathy (not recorded which).

In its sample, this clonotype was seen a few times. The V call is TRBV10-3, the J call TRBJ2-7; D is unclear. The germline V gene encodes CDR1 ENHRY and CDR2 SYGVKD. V was cut by 2 bases and J by 2 bases, with 13 bases left in between. The CDR3 runs to 15 residues. The CDR3 DNA follows: TGTGCCATCAGTGAGACGTGGGGATCCCCCTACGAGCAGTACTTC. Translation gives CAISETWGSPYEQYF.

The table lists this clonotype with a few counts. The rearrangement joins TRBV20-1 to TRBJ2-5, with 11 bases lining up with TRBD2. V gave up 4 bases and J gave up 3 bases; unmatched junction bases: 10. The length of the CDR3 is 16 residues. Germline V gene lookup returns CDR1 DFQATT and CDR2 SNEGSKA (reference sequence). The CDR3 region is CSATKGLAGPKETQYF. CDR3 nucleotide sequence: TGCAGTGCTACGAAAGGACTAGCGGGCCCTAAAGAGACCCAGTACTTC.

This clonotype was counted ten times or more. V usage is TRBV2 and J usage is TRBJ1-1; D gene ambiguous. V lost 4 bases to trimming and J lost 3 bases, with 6 bases between them. Germline assignment: CDR1 SNHLY and CDR2 FYNNEI. CDR3 length equals 12 residues. CDR3 loop: CASSADDTEAFF. The CDR3 bases are TGTGCCAGCAGTGCGGACGACACTGAAGCTTTCTTT. Using reference TRBV2 and TRBJ1-1 for the parts outside the CDR3, the full variable domain is EPEVTQTPSHQVTQMGQEVILRCVPISNHLYFYWYRQILGQKVEFLVSFYNNEISEKSEIFDDQFSVERPDGSNFTLKIRSTKLEDSAMYFCASSADDTEAFFGQGTRLTVV.

This rearrangement joins TRBV29-1 to TRBJ1-1, with 7 bases that match TRBD1. This CDR3 has 13 residues. V was clipped by 7 bases and J by 1 base; unmatched bases: 6. Per the germline V gene, CDR1 is SQVTM and CDR2 is ANQGSEA. This CDR3 reads CSATGVRNTEAFF. The CDR3 bases are TGCAGCGCCACAGGGGTGAGGAACACTGAAGCTTTCTTT.

J is TRBJ2-7 and V is TRBV7-9; no clear D gene. CDR3 length: 12 amino acids. V lost 7 bases and J lost 5, with 12 bases in between. Germline CDR1 reads SEHNR; CDR2 reads FQNEAQ (reference sequence). This CDR3 is CASTGPGHEQYF. In DNA form, the CDR3 reads TGTGCCAGCACGGGTCCAGGACACGAGCAGTACTTC.

Many counts were recorded for this clonotype. This chain uses TRBV9 with TRBJ1-1, with D unresolved. This CDR3 has 11 residues. Germline V gene lookup returns CDR1 SGDLS and CDR2 YYNGEE. Trimming cost V 4 bases and J 4 bases, with 5 bases left between them. CDR3 in amino acids: CASSPITEAFF. The CDR3, as DNA: TGTGCCAGCAGCCCCATCACTGAAGCTTTCTTT.

This clonotype was seen ten or more times. This chain links TRBV7-9 with TRBJ2-5; D is uncertain. V lost 4 bases to trimming and J lost 6 bases, with 12 bases between them. CDR3 size: 13 residues. Germline CDR1 reads SEHNR; CDR2 reads FQNEAQ (reference sequence). The CDR3 DNA is TGTGCCAGCAGCTCGGGCCCGCGGAAGACCCAGTACTTC. It codes for CASSSGPRKTQYF. The variable domain in full, with the rest retrieved from reference TRBV7-9 and TRBJ2-5, is DTGVSQNPRHKITKRGQNVTFRCDPISEHNRLYWYRQTLGQGPEFLTYFQNEAQLEKSRLLSDRFSAERPKGSFSTLEIQRTEQGDSAMYLCASSSGPRKTQYFGPGTRLLVL.

Notes on this clonotype: A much larger clone differs from this one at a single base, so this may be a read error. The V and J genes are TRBV7-8 and TRBJ1-4; 7 bases match TRBD1. The CDR3 sequence is 16 residues long. Looked up from germline, CDR1 is SGHVS and CDR2 is FQNEAQ. The CDR3: CAGSLGRDRLNEKLFF. CDR3 DNA: TGTGCCGGCAGCTTAGGACGGGACAGACTTAATGAAAAACTGTTTTTT.

This clonotype occurred many times. V is TRBV19 and J is TRBJ1-6; 8 positions agree with TRBD1. Looked up from germline, CDR1 is LNHDA and CDR2 is SQIVND (reference sequence). The CDR3 loop spans 15 amino acids. V trimming: 6 bases; J trimming: 7 bases; junction bases outside the gene matches: 8. This CDR3 reads CASSPLGTGNSPLHF. CDR3 coding DNA: TGTGCCAGTAGCCCATTGGGGACAGGAAATTCACCCCTCCACTTT. Supplemented by reference TRBV19 and TRBJ1-6, the full variable domain reads DGGITQSPKYLFRKEGQNVTLSCEQNLNHDAMYWYRQDPGQGLRLIYYSQIVNDFQKGDIAEGYSVSREKKESFPLTVTSAQKNPTAFYLCASSPLGTGNSPLHFGNGTRLTVT.

The chain has TRBV5-5 and TRBJ1-1; the D gene is possibly TRBD1 (5 bases). V was trimmed by 2 bases and J by 0 bases, leaving 11 bases between them. The CDR3 has 15 amino acids. Germline CDR1 is SGHKS and CDR2 is YYEKEE (reference sequence). This CDR3 is CASSLGVGLNTEAFF. The CDR3, as DNA: TGTGCCAGCAGCTTAGGGGTTGGGTTGAACACTGAAGCTTTCTTT. The whole variable domain, filled in from reference TRBV5-5 and TRBJ1-1, reads DAGVTQSPTHLIKTRGQQVTLRCSPISGHKSVSWYQQVLGQGPQFIFQYYEKEERGRGNFPDRFSARQFPNYSSELNVNALLLGDSALYLCASSLGVGLNTEAFFGQGTRLTVV.

On this clonotype: A junction end diverges from the germline sequence, so it may reflect a read error. This chain connects TRBV7-2 to TRBJ1-1; the D gene is possibly TRBD1 (5 bases). The CDR3 runs to 14 residues. CDR1 is SGHTA and CDR2 is FQGNSA in the germline V gene. The CDR3 protein is CASSSEGMSTEAFF. The DNA of the CDR3 is TGTGCCAGCAGTTCCGAGGGGATGTCGACTGAAGCCTTCTTT.

The chain combines TRBV5-1 with TRBJ1-2; D gene ambiguous. The CDR3 is 15 amino acids. Germline V gene data show CDR1 as SGHRS and CDR2 as YFSETQ. V lost 3 bases and J 3 bases, leaving 15 bases between the germline ends. The CDR3 here is CASSSYPREYYGYTF. In DNA form, the CDR3 reads TGCGCCAGCAGCTCATATCCGCGGGAATACTATGGCTACACCTTC.

This clonotype came up many times. The genes are TRBV5-1 and TRBJ2-6; D remains unclear. The CDR3 sequence is 15 residues long. Trimming took off 0 bases at V and 4 bases at J, with 8 bases between the two ends. The germline V gene has CDR1 SGHRS and CDR2 YFSETQ. The CDR3 sequence is CASSLERPGANVLTF. As DNA, the CDR3 is TGCGCCAGCAGCTTGGAGCGCCCCGGGGCCAACGTCCTGACTTTC. The entire variable domain, with the rest obtained from reference TRBV5-1 and TRBJ2-6, is as follows: KAGVTQTPRYLIKTRGQQVTLSCSPISGHRSVSWYQQTPGQGLQFLFEYFSETQRNKGNFPGRFSGRQFSNSRSEMNVSTLELGDSALYLCASSLERPGANVLTFGAGSRLTVL.

The rearrangement joins TRBV9 to TRBJ1-1; 8 bases align to TRBD1. V dropped 3 bases and J dropped 0; count of bases not matched to a gene: 7. This CDR3 is built from 16 residues. Germline V CDR1 and CDR2: SGDLS, YYNGEE. CDR3 sequence reads: CASSDRTGSLNTEAFF. CDR3 bases: TGTGCCAGCAGCGACAGGACAGGGAGCTTGAACACTGAAGCTTTCTTT.

This clonotype was seen many times. This sequence joins TRBV7-9 and TRBJ1-6, with 11 bases identical to TRBD1. The V gene's germline CDR1 is SEHNR and CDR2 FQNEAQ (reference sequence). V gave up 4 bases and J gave up 7 bases; unmatched junction bases: 9. This CDR3 contains 17 residues. The CDR3 coding sequence is TGTGCCAGCAGCTCAGAACGGGACAGGGGGTGGAATTCACCCCTCCACTTT. Encoded protein: CASSSERDRGWNSPLHF. Combining the CDR3 with reference TRBV7-9 and TRBJ1-6 gives the whole variable domain DTGVSQNPRHKITKRGQNVTFRCDPISEHNRLYWYRQTLGQGPEFLTYFQNEAQLEKSRLLSDRFSAERPKGSFSTLEIQRTEQGDSAMYLCASSSERDRGWNSPLHFGNGTRLTVT.

This clonotype occurred a few times. J is TRBJ1-4 and V is TRBV7-6, with 7 nucleotides matching TRBD1. The CDR3 covers 14 residues. After removal of 5 bases from V and 12 bases from J, the junction contained 12 bases not matched to a gene. Germline loops: CDR1 SGHVS, CDR2 FNYEAQ. In DNA, the CDR3 is TGTGCCAGCAGCCAAACAGGGCCAGGGGGGGAACTGTTTTTT. Protein: CASSQTGPGGELFF. The full variable domain, with the rest looked up from reference TRBV7-6 and TRBJ1-4, is GAGVSQSPRYKVTKRGQDVALRCDPISGHVSLYWYRQALGQGPEFLTYFNYEAQQDKSGLPNDRFSAERPEGSISTLTIQRTEQRDSAMYRCASSQTGPGGELFFGSGTQLSVL.

This clonotype appeared a few times. The genes are TRBV9 and TRBJ2-7, with D unclear. Germline lookup yields CDR1 SGDLS and CDR2 YYNGEE. V lost 4 bases to trimming and J lost 3 bases, with 11 bases between them. The CDR3 consists of 13 residues. The CDR3 protein is CASSRPGHYEQYF. The CDR3 DNA sequence: TGTGCCAGCAGCCGTCCCGGGCACTACGAGCAGTACTTC.